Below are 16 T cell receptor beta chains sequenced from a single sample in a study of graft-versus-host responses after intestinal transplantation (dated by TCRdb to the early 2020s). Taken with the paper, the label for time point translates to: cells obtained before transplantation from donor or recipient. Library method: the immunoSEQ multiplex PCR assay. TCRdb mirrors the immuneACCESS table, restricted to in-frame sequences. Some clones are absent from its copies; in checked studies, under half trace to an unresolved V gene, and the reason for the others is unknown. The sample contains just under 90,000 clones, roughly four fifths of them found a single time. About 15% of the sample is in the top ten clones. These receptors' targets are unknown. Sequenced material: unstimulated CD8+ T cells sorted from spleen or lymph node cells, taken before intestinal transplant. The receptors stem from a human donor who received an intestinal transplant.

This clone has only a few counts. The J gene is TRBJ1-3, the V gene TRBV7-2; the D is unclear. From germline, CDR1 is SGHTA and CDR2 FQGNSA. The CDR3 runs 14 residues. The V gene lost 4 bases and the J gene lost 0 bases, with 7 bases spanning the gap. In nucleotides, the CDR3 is TGTGCCAGCAGCTCGACCTTCTCTGGAAACACCATATATTTT. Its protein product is CASSSTFSGNTIYF.

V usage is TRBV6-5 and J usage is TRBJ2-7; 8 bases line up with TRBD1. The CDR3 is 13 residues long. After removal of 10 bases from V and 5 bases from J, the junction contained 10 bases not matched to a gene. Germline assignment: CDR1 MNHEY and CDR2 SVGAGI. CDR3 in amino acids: CAIRLTGGNEQYF. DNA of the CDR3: TGTGCCATCAGGCTCACAGGGGGAAACGAGCAGTACTTC.

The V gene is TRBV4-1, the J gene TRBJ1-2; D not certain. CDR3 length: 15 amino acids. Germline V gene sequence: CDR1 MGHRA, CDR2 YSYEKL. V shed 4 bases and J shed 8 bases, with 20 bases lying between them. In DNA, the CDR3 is TGCGCCAGCAGCCGTTTGGTCGGCTACTTGGGCGGCTACACCTTC. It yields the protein CASSRLVGYLGGYTF.

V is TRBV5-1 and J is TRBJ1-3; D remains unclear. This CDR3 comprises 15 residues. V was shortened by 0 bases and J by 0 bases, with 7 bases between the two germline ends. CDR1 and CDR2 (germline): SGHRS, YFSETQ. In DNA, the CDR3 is TGCGCCAGCAGCTTGGGACTGGCCTCTGGAAACACCATATATTTT. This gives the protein CASSLGLASGNTIYF. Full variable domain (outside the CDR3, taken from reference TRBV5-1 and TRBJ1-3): KAGVTQTPRYLIKTRGQQVTLSCSPISGHRSVSWYQQTPGQGLQFLFEYFSETQRNKGNFPGRFSGRQFSNSRSEMNVSTLELGDSALYLCASSLGLASGNTIYFGEGSWLTVV.

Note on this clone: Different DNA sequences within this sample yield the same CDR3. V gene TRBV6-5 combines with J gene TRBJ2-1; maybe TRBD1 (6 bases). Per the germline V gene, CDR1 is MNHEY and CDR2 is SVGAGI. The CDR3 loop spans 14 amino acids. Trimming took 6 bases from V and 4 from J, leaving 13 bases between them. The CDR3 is CASSPTGRYNEQFF. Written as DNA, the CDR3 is TGTGCCAGCAGCCCGACAGGCAGATACAATGAGCAGTTCTTC.

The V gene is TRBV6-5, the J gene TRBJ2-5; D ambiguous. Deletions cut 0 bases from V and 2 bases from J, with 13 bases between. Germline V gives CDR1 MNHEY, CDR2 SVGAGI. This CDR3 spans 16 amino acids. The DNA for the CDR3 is TGTGCCAGCAGTTACTCGAACCTACTAATTCAAGAGACCCAGTACTTC. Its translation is CASSYSNLLIQETQYF.

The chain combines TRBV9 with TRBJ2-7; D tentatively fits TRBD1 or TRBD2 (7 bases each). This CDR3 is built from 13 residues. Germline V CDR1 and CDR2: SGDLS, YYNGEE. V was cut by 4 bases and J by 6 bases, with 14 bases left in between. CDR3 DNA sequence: TGTGCCAGCAGCCCAGGGGGGGGAATCGAGCAGTACTTC. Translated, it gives CASSPGGGIEQYF.

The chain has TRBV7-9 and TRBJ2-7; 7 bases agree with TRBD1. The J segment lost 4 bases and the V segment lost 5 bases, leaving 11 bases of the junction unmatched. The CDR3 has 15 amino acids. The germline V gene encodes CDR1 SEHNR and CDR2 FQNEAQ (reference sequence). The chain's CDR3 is CASSAPGTVPYEQYF. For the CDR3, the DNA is TGTGCCAGCAGCGCACCCGGGACAGTACCTTACGAGCAGTACTTC.

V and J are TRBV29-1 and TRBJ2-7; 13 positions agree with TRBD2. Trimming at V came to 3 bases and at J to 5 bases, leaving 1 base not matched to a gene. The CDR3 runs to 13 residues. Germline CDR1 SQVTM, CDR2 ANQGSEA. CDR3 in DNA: TGCAGCGTTGACGGACTAGCGGGAGACGAGCAGTACTTC. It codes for CSVDGLAGDEQYF.

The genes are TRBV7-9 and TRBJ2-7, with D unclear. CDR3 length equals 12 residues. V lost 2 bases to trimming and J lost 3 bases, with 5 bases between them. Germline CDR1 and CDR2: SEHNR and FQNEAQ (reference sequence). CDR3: CASSLSDYEQYF. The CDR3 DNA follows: TGTGCCAGCAGCTTATCCGACTACGAGCAGTACTTC.

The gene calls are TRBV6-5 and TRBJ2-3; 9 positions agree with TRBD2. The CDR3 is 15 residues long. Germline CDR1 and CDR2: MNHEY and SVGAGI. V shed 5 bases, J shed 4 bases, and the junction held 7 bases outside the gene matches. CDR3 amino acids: CASSPGTSPADTQYF. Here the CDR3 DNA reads TGTGCCAGCAGTCCCGGGACTAGCCCCGCAGATACGCAGTATTTT.

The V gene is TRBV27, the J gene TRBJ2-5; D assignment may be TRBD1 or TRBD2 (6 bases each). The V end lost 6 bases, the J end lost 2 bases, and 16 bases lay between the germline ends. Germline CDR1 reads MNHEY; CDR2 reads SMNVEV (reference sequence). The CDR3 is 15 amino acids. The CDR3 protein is CASRPPWGAQETQYF. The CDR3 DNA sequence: TGTGCCAGCAGGCCCCCCTGGGGGGCACAAGAGACCCAGTACTTC.

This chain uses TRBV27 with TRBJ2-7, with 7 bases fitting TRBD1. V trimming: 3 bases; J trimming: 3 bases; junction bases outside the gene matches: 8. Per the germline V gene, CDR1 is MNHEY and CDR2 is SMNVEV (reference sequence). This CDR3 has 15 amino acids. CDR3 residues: CASSFVTGRNYEQYF. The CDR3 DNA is TGTGCCAGCAGTTTTGTGACAGGGCGGAACTACGAGCAGTACTTC.

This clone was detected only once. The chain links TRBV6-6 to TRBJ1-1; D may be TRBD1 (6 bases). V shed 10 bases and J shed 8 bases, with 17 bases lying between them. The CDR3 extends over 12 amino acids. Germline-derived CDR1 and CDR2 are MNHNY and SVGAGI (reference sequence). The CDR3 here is CATQGHPPEAFF. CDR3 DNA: TGTGCCACCCAGGGACACCCACCAGAAGCTTTCTTT.

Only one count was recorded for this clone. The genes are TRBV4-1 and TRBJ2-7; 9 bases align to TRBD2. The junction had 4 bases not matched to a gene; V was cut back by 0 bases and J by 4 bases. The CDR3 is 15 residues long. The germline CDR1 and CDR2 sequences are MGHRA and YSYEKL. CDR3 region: CASSQEGSGSYEQYF. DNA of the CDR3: TGCGCCAGCAGCCAAGAAGGTAGCGGGAGTTACGAGCAGTACTTC.

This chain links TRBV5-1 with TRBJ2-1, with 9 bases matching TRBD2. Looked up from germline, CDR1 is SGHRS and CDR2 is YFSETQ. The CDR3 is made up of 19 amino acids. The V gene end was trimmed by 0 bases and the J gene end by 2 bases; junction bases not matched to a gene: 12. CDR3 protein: CASSLAPSSGTPTYNEQFF. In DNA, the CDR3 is TGCGCCAGCAGCTTGGCCCCTTCTAGCGGGACCCCTACCTACAATGAGCAGTTCTTC.